The T cell receptor (beta chain) described here comes from a study of cytomegalovirus exposure and HLA in healthy donors. The CDR3 is made up of 17 amino acids. Trimming shortened V by 8 bases and J by 7 bases, and 29 bases separated the two germline ends. Germline loops: CDR1 SEHNR, CDR2 FQNEAQ (reference sequence). The primer mix had 60 Vbeta and 13 Jbeta primers. Data came from immunoSEQ multiplex PCR; TCRdb stores just in-frame clones and leaves some out. The table lists approximately 110,000 clones, with roughly 1% in the top ten. J is TRBJ1-2 and V is TRBV7-9; possibly TRBD1 for D (6 bases). The sample consisted of PBMCs. The sequence derives from a man aged 18 to 29 in good health and CMV-seronegative. DNA for the CDR3: TGTGCCAGCCACCTGACAGGCCACCCGGTGGGGAGTCGTGGCTACACCTTC. Its protein product is CASHLTGHPVGSRGYTF.